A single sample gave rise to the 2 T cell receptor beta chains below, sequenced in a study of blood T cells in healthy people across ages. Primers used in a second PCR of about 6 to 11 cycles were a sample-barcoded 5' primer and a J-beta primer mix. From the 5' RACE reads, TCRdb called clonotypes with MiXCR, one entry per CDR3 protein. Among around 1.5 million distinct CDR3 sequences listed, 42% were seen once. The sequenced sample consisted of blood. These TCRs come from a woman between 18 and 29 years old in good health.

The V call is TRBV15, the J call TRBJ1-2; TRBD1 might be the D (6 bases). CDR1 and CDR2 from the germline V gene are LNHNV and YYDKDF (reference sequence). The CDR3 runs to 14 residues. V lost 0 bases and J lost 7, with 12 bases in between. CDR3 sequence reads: CATSRDRAGVGYTF. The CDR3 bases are TGTGCCACCAGCAGAGATCGGGCAGGGGTTGGCTACACCTTC.

The CDR3: CASSVRRGWNIQYF. CDR3 DNA sequence: TGTGCCAGCAGCGTACGGAGGGGTTGGAACATTCAGTACTTC. This chain joins TRBV12-3 or TRBV12-4 and TRBJ2-4, with D possibly being TRBD2 (6 bases). This CDR3 region has 14 residues. V was clipped by 6 bases and J by 7 bases, with 16 bases between them.